Each of the 11 T cell receptor beta chains below was sequenced from the same sample in a study of CD8 T cells in ankylosing spondylitis. Study-level points and caveats: Fewer than 10 highly homologous variants formed a TCR beta motif that appeared characteristic of ankylosing spondylitis blood.

What these receptors recognize is not known. TCRdb used MiXCR to reprocess the 5' RACE reads, holding one entry per CDR3 protein. The sample yields some 800,000 distinct CDR3 sequences, about an eighth seen once. Source material: blood, either unsorted or a sorted T cell fraction (not recorded which). Source of these receptors: a male donor with ankylosing spondylitis.

This clonotype was counted between two and nine times. The V and J genes are TRBV15 and TRBJ1-5; no reliable D call. Germline CDR1 is LNHNV and CDR2 is YYDKDF (reference sequence). The V end lost 1 base, the J end lost 0 bases, and 10 bases lay between the germline ends. The CDR3 extends over 16 amino acids. CDR3: CATSRGRGYSNQPQHF. The CDR3 bases are TGTGCCACCAGCAGAGGTCGAGGCTATAGCAATCAGCCCCAGCATTTT.

This clonotype was seen more than once but under ten times. The chain carries TRBV10-3 and TRBJ2-3, with 7 bases matching TRBD1. This CDR3 has 14 amino acids. The ends lost 11 bases at V and 4 bases at J; junction bases unmatched: 12. Germline-derived CDR1 and CDR2 are ENHRY and SYGVKD. The DNA for the CDR3 is TGTGCCGTAACACAGGGGCTTGACTCAGATACGCAGTATTTT. This encodes CAVTQGLDSDTQYF.

The CDR3 nucleotides read TGTGCCAGCAGCCAAGACTCAGCCGGGGCTTTCTTT. It translates to CASSQDSAGAFF. The genes are TRBV3-1 and TRBJ1-1; unclear D gene. V was pared by 0 bases and J by 11 bases, with 10 bases between. Germline V gives CDR1 LGHDT, CDR2 YNNKEL (reference sequence). CDR3 size: 12 residues. The full variable domain, in which reference TRBV3-1 and TRBJ1-1 provide the parts outside the CDR3, is DTAVSQTPKYLVTQMGNDKSIKCEQNLGHDTMYWYKQDSKKFLKIMFSYNNKELIINETVPNRFSPKSPDKAHLNLHINSLELGDSAVYFCASSQDSAGAFFGQGTRLTVV.

This clonotype has ten or more counts. The rearrangement links TRBV29-1 to TRBJ1-1; TRBD1 matches 7 bases. The V gene's germline CDR1 is SQVTM and CDR2 ANQGSEA. J lost 2 bases, V lost 4 bases, and 13 bases had no gene match. This CDR3 comprises 16 residues. The CDR3 DNA sequence: TGCAGCGTTGTCCGGTACTACAGGGGACTCAACACTGAAGCTTTCTTT. This codes for CSVVRYYRGLNTEAFF.

There are a few counts of this clonotype. The chain joins TRBV7-2 to TRBJ1-5; unclear D gene. CDR3 length: 16 amino acids. Germline CDR1 is SGHTA and CDR2 is FQGNSA. Trimming cost V 2 bases and J 1 base, with 12 bases left between them. CDR3 bases: TGTGCCAGCAGCTTATCAGGTGTCCGAAGCAATCAGCCCCAGCATTTT. It encodes CASSLSGVRSNQPQHF.

This chain links TRBV5-1 with TRBJ2-7; TRBD1 matches at 7 bases. The CDR3 spans 14 residues. V lost 0 bases, J lost 2 bases, and 2 bases stayed unmatched. Germline-derived CDR1 and CDR2 are SGHRS and YFSETQ. The CDR3 DNA is TGCGCCAGCAGCTTGGAGGGGGCACCCTACGAGCAGTACTTC. It yields the protein CASSLEGAPYEQYF. The full variable domain, with the rest looked up from reference TRBV5-1 and TRBJ2-7, is KAGVTQTPRYLIKTRGQQVTLSCSPISGHRSVSWYQQTPGQGLQFLFEYFSETQRNKGNFPGRFSGRQFSNSRSEMNVSTLELGDSALYLCASSLEGAPYEQYFGPGTRLTVT.

This chain links TRBV5-1 with TRBJ2-1; D gene unclear. V lost 0 bases and J lost 9, with 19 bases in between. The germline V gene has CDR1 SGHRS and CDR2 YFSETQ. The CDR3 is 16 residues long. This CDR3 reads CASSLGSEYRIPEQFF. The CDR3 coding sequence is TGCGCCAGCAGCTTGGGATCCGAATATAGAATCCCTGAGCAGTTCTTC.

The chain uses TRBV7-2 and TRBJ2-5; 7 bases match TRBD2. Germline lookup yields CDR1 SGHTA and CDR2 FQGNSA. This CDR3 has 16 residues. V shed 4 bases and J 5 bases; nucleotides not matched to a gene: 13. In nucleotides, the CDR3 is TGTGCCAGCAGCTCTCCGGGACTAACGGCAATTGAGACCCAGTACTTC. Amino acid sequence: CASSSPGLTAIETQYF.

Ten or more counts support this clonotype. This chain uses TRBV4-2 with TRBJ1-5; unclear D gene. The V end lost 0 bases, the J end lost 4 bases, and 13 bases lay between the germline ends. The germline V gene encodes CDR1 LGHNA and CDR2 YNFKEQ. This CDR3 is built from 16 residues. The CDR3 loop is CASSQDTTAPNQPQHF. In DNA form, the CDR3 reads TGTGCCAGCAGCCAAGATACGACGGCGCCAAATCAGCCCCAGCATTTT.

The chain joins TRBV6-2 or TRBV6-3 to TRBJ2-5, with 13 bases lining up with TRBD2. V lost 2 bases to trimming and J lost 2 bases; unmatched junction nucleotides: 2. The CDR3 contains 16 residues. Germline V lookup: CDR1 MNHEY, CDR2 SVGEGT. CDR3 protein: CASSYPGLAGQETQYF. In DNA form, the CDR3 reads TGTGCCAGCAGTTACCCGGGACTAGCGGGGCAAGAGACCCAGTACTTC.

The gene calls are TRBV29-1 and TRBJ1-2; D gene uncertain. Germline values: CDR1 SQVTM, CDR2 ANQGSEA. V was trimmed by 4 bases and J by 0 bases, leaving 9 bases between them. The CDR3 loop spans 13 amino acids. The CDR3 DNA follows: TGCAGCGTTGTAGGTCCAGCTAACTATGGCTACACCTTC. Residues: CSVVGPANYGYTF.